The present TCR beta chain was sequenced within a study of blood T cell repertoires in COVID-19. Study in general: From T cells, B-cell-depleted T cells, or PBMCs came the material, which was cDNA or gDNA.

Sequencing was performed with immunoSEQ multiplex PCR; in TCRdb, only in-frame clones are kept and a portion is missing. The top ten hold 6.5% to 8.5% of the sample, which has around 500,000 clones, approximately 90% seen once. CDR1 is SGHNT and CDR2 is YENEEA in the germline V gene. With 5 bases clipped from V and 0 bases from J, the junction kept 4 bases outside the gene matches. The CDR3 spans 14 residues. The source of this sequence is a woman aged 60-70 years who had recovered from COVID-19. Sequencing used PBMCs or T cells enriched from blood (not recorded which). V usage is TRBV11-3 and J usage is TRBJ2-7; 7 nucleotides line up with TRBD1. This chain's CDR3 is CASSNRGCSYEQYV. CDR3 nucleotide sequence: TGTGCCAGCAGCAACAGGGGTTGCTCCTACGAGCAGTACGTC.